Below, one T cell receptor (beta chain) is given with its context. Profiled with immunoSEQ multiplex PCR; TCRdb holds only in-frame clones, not every one. The sample records tens of thousands of clones, around 93% being singletons. This entry is derived from a study of T cell changes during pregnancy in multiple sclerosis. The sample here was CD4+ T cells from peripheral blood mononuclear cells, taken in the second trimester of pregnancy. This receptor was identified in a female donor with multiple sclerosis, enrolled in a pregnancy study.

CDR3 sequence reads: CSVELRFGNTEAFF. CDR3 nucleotides: TGCAGCGTTGAATTGAGGTTCGGGAACACTGAAGCTTTCTTT. The chain links TRBV29-1 to TRBJ1-1; D is unresolved. The V gene's germline CDR1 is SQVTM and CDR2 ANQGSEA. This CDR3 is built from 14 residues. Trimming pared 2 bases from V and 1 base from J, leaving 11 bases between. Together with reference TRBV29-1 and TRBJ1-1, the CDR3 gives the full variable domain: SAVISQKPSRDICQRGTSLTIQCQVDSQVTMMFWYRQQPGQSLTLIATANQGSEATYESGFVIDKFPISRPNLTFSTLTVSNMSPEDSSIYLCSVELRFGNTEAFFGQGTRLTVV.